These 11 T cell receptor beta chains originate from one sample sequenced in a study of cytomegalovirus exposure and HLA in healthy donors (dated by TCRdb to about 2017). The library was built by means of the immunoSEQ multiplex PCR assay. Here the immuneACCESS table is served through TCRdb, limited to in-frame sequences with V and J called. Missing clones are a known gap in these copies; in checked studies unresolved V genes cover under half, and the rest lacks a known reason. The sample has under 65,000 clones on record, roughly 87% of them singletons. The top ten clones comprise about 8.1% of the sample. Sequenced sample: PBMCs. These receptors were taken from a woman younger than 35 in good health and CMV-seropositive.

This chain connects TRBV9 to TRBJ1-1, with TRBD1 identical over 7 bases. Germline V gene lookup returns CDR1 SGDLS and CDR2 YYNGEE. The CDR3 covers 15 residues. V lost 3 bases, J lost 1 base, and 6 bases stayed unmatched. The CDR3 DNA reads TGTGCCAGCAGCGGGAAGGGGGCGCCGAACACTGAAGCTTTCTTT. This codes for CASSGKGAPNTEAFF.

The V call is TRBV29-1, the J call TRBJ2-7; 12 positions agree with TRBD1. Germline V CDR1 and CDR2: SQVTM, ANQGSEA. Trimming at V came to 5 bases and at J to 6 bases, leaving 5 bases not matched to a gene. This CDR3 has 13 residues. The chain's CDR3 is CSVRGTGGFEQYF. CDR3 DNA: TGCAGCGTTCGCGGGACAGGGGGCTTCGAGCAGTACTTC.

The rearrangement uses TRBV7-3 and TRBJ1-1; TRBD1 matches at 9 bases. The V segment lost 0 bases and the J segment 2 bases; nucleotides outside the gene matches: 4. Germline CDR1 and CDR2: SGHTA and FQGTGA. The CDR3 sequence is 16 residues long. The CDR3 DNA follows: TGTGCCAGCAGCTTAACCGGACAGGGGAGTAACACTGAAGCTTTCTTT. Its protein product is CASSLTGQGSNTEAFF.

The chain joins TRBV7-3 to TRBJ1-2; possible D gene TRBD1, 6 bases. V lost 0 bases and J lost 6, with 20 bases in between. CDR1 is SGHTA, CDR2 FQGTGA, per germline. The CDR3 contains 17 residues. CDR3 coding DNA: TGTGCCAGCAGCTTAACCCTGCGACAGGATCACAGGGATGGCTACACCTTC. The encoded protein is CASSLTLRQDHRDGYTF.

The gene calls are TRBV9 and TRBJ2-2; perhaps TRBD2 as D (5 bases). CDR1 and CDR2 from the germline V gene are SGDLS and YYNGEE. V lost 0 bases and J lost 3, with 6 bases in between. The CDR3 totals 14 residues. The CDR3 DNA sequence: TGTGCCAGCAGCGTAGTGAGGGACACCGGGGAGCTGTTTTTT. It specifies CASSVVRDTGELFF.

V and J are TRBV5-5 and TRBJ2-7, with D hard to call. Trimming stripped 3 bases from V and 4 bases from J, with 11 bases between. The CDR3 is 13 amino acids. Germline-derived CDR1 and CDR2 are SGHKS and YYEKEE (reference sequence). CDR3 nucleotide sequence: TGTGCCAGCAGCTCACAGCCCAGTTACGAGCAGTACTTC. Protein product: CASSSQPSYEQYF.

The J gene is TRBJ2-3, the V gene TRBV11-3; TRBD1 matches at 12 bases. The CDR3 has 16 amino acids. V dropped 4 bases and J dropped 4; count of bases not matched to a gene: 6. Germline V gives CDR1 SGHNT, CDR2 YENEEA. CDR3 DNA: TGTGCCAGCAGCTCGGGGGACAGGGGGCTTTCAGATACGCAGTATTTT. It encodes CASSSGDRGLSDTQYF.

The gene calls are TRBV6-1 and TRBJ1-2; D is uncertain. The CDR3 spans 14 residues. CDR1 and CDR2 (germline): MNHNS, SASEGT. Trimming pared 4 bases from V and 5 bases from J, leaving 14 bases between. CDR3 bases: TGTGCCAGCAGTGGAACCTTTGGGGAGTATGGCTACACCTTC. This sequence encodes CASSGTFGEYGYTF.

The chain joins TRBV6-1 to TRBJ2-7; tentative D call: TRBD1 (5 bases). Germline V gene data show CDR1 as MNHNS and CDR2 as SASEGT. V shed 6 bases and J shed 5 bases, with 8 bases lying between them. The CDR3 has 11 residues. CDR3 region: CASRTGHEQYF. The DNA for the CDR3 is TGTGCCAGCAGAACAGGTCACGAGCAGTACTTC.

The chain links TRBV7-2 to TRBJ1-5, with unresolved D. CDR1 SGHTA and CDR2 FQGNSA come from the germline V gene. Trimming took 5 bases from V and 10 from J, leaving 15 bases between them. This CDR3 spans 13 amino acids. The CDR3 spells CASSLWVRGPQHF. In DNA, the CDR3 is TGTGCCAGCAGCCTCTGGGTTCGCGGACCCCAGCATTTT.

J is TRBJ2-3 and V is TRBV30, with D perhaps TRBD1 (7 bases). Germline-derived CDR1 and CDR2 are GTSNPN and SVGIG (reference sequence). CDR3 length: 13 residues. V lost 1 base and J lost 4, with 9 bases in between. The CDR3 nucleotides are TGTGCCTGGAGTGCCAGGGGGGCAGATACGCAGTATTTT. This gives the protein CAWSARGADTQYF.